This TCR beta chain was captured in a study of radiation and T cells in renal cell carcinoma. Study-wide points: Baseline intratumoral clonotype presence is unknown without pretreatment biopsies. From baseline, blood top tumor clonotypes peaked at 2 weeks post-radiation.

Concerning this clone itself: Its cognate antigen is unknown.

Time point indicated: blood 4 weeks post-SBRT, at nephrectomy. As for treatment: 15 Gy SBRT to primary tumor, nephrectomy 4 weeks later. Nephrectomy followed 15 Gy stereotactic body radiation by 4 weeks. Produced via immunoSEQ multiplex PCR; TCRdb's table is partial and in-frame only. The sample consists of approximately 150,000 clones, 80% to 90% of them appearing once. This clonotype originated in a woman between 45 and 65 years old with renal cell carcinoma. The material sequenced was blood, taken from a patient whose treatment included radiotherapy and nephrectomy.

The CDR3 region has the DNA TGTGCCATCAGTGAGTCGACTGGGGCGGGCCGGGATAATGAGCAGTTCTTC. It codes for CAISESTGAGRDNEQFF. This rearrangement joins TRBV10-3 to TRBJ2-1; D may be TRBD1 or TRBD2 (5 bases each). Trimming left V 0 bases short and J 7 bases short, with 19 bases between. Germline V CDR1 and CDR2: ENHRY, SYGVKD. The CDR3 covers 17 residues.